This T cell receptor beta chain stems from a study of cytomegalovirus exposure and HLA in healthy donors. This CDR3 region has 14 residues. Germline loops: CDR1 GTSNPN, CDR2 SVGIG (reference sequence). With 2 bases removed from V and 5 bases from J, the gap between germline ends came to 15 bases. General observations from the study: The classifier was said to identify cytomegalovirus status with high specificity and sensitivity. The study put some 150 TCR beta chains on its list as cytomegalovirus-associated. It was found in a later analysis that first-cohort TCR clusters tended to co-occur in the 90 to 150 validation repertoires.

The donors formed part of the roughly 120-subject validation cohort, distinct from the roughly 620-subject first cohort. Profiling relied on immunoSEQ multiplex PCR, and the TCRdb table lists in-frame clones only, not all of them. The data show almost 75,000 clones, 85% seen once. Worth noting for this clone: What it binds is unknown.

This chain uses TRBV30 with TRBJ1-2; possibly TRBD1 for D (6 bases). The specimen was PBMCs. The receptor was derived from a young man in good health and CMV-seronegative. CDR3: CAWSTGTKAYGYTF. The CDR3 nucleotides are TGTGCCTGGAGTACAGGGACTAAGGCGTATGGCTACACCTTC.